This T cell receptor beta chain was identified during a study of PD-1 blockade in mismatch repair-deficient tumors. TCRdb keeps only in-frame clones here, not all; method: immunoSEQ multiplex PCR. Of about 130,000 clones in the sample, approximately 91% were seen once. This CDR3 is built from 12 residues. V was pared by 5 bases and J by 6 bases, with 11 bases between. From germline, CDR1 is SEHNR and CDR2 FQNEAQ (reference sequence). The material was peripheral blood, obtained almost 74 weeks after starting pembrolizumab. The TCR was taken from an adult with mismatch repair-deficient cancer. The V call is TRBV7-9, the J call TRBJ2-7; a possible D gene is TRBD2 (5 bases). The CDR3 sequence: CASSQERIEQYF. The CDR3 coding sequence is TGTGCCAGCAGCCAAGAGCGGATCGAGCAGTACTTC.